This T cell receptor beta chain was identified in a study of T cell repertoires in cytomegalovirus infection. For the study at large: In the study, CMV epitopes included recently identified HLA-C-restricted and well-studied HLA-B-restricted ones. CMV infection and matching HLA type were both indicated by public TCR beta signatures.

This clonotype was seen more than once but under ten times. Its antigen is not known. Via MiXCR, TCRdb re-called the reads, giving one row per CDR3 protein. The data hold roughly 860,000 distinct CDR3 sequences, with 30% to 35% observed a single time. CDR1 SEHNR and CDR2 FQNEAQ come from the germline V gene (reference sequence). The CDR3 loop spans 18 amino acids. V gave up 1 base and J gave up 3 bases; unmatched junction bases: 13. This clonotype originated in a human donor in good health (CMV status not recorded). Some clones in this sample may be carry-over from other donors' samples. The J gene is TRBJ1-2, the V gene TRBV7-9; TRBD1 matches at 8 bases. This material consisted of cultured CD8+ T cells from PBMCs, taken from culture after CMV antigen stimulation. The chain's CDR3 is CASSLEGQANLGDYGYTF. CDR3 coding DNA: TGTGCCAGCAGCTTAGAGGGACAGGCAAATTTAGGGGACTATGGCTACACCTTC.